This TCR beta chain was sequenced during a study of T cell repertoires in cytomegalovirus infection. For the study at large: Public TCR beta signatures were indicative of both CMV infection and a matching HLA type.

TCRdb processed the reads anew with MiXCR; each CDR3 protein has one entry. The sample carries roughly 720,000 distinct CDR3 sequences, approximately 40% recorded once. As to this clonotype: Its antigen is currently unknown.

Broader study findings: HLA-C-restricted, CMV-specific TCR beta clonotypes were dominant ex vivo.

Germline lookup yields CDR1 SGHDT and CDR2 YYEEEE. The CDR3 spans 14 residues. The ends were cut back, 2 bases at V and 8 bases at J, with 14 bases in the middle. The chain has TRBV5-6 and TRBJ2-4; no clear D gene. The source material was PBMCs. The source is a human donor in good health (CMV status not recorded). Some clones in this sample may be carry-over from other donors' samples. The CDR3: CASSFGQMDDIQYF. The CDR3 DNA reads as TGTGCCAGCAGCTTCGGCCAGATGGATGACATTCAGTACTTC.